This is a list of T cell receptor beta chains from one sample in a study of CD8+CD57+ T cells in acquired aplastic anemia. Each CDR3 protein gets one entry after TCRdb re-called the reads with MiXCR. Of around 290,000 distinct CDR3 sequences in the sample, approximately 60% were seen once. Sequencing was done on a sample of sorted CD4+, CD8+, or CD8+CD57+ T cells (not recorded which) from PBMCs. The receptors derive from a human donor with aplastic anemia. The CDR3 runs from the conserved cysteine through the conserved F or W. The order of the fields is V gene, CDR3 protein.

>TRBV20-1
CSLLGGERDYNEQFF
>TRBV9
CASSPGTGGEGAFF
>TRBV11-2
CASSLDLGGGGETQYF
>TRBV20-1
CSARDTAGVDYGYTF
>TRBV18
CASSPDGRYTEAFF
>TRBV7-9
CASSAPGDF
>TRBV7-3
CASSLGQGAHNEQFF
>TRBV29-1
CSVGTSGRYEQFF
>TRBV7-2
CASSPGYGYEQYF
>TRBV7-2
CASSTPSYEQYF
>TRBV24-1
CATKGSTDTQYF
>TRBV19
CASRMDRVGNQPQHF
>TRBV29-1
CSVESDSSGYTF
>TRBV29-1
CSPRLAGADTQYF
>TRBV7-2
CASSLGTSGSGETQYF
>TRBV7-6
CASSQELGGKYGYTF
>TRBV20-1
CSASPLLAGGLNTEAFF
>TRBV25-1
CASSAEDRVEGGSYYGYTF
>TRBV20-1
CSAKGSSYNEQFF
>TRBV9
CASSRDQGEKLFF
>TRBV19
CASSTQTGNGYTF
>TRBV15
CATSKTQGPSYEQYF
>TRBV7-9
CASSRDGGGNTEAFF
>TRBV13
CASSEYKGNTIYF
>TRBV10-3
CAIRRGIEEHTIYF
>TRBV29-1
CSVETGVSYF
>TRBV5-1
CASSHLRNEQFF
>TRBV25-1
CASSEGGQLTRYGYTF
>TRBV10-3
CAISEQASSYNEQFF
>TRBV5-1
CASSRSWGASYEQYF
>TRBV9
CASSYDLIVANTGELFF
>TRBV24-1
CATSDLIGGRKLFF
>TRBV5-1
CASSLVGAGRVTQYF
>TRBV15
CATSYDRDNQPQHF
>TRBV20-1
CSARDGARNTEAFF
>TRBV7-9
CASSLSLVGRVDTEAFF
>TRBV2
CASRGQGRVANTEAFF
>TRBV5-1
CASSLDQGYNEQFF
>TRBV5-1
CASSVNRRSETQYF
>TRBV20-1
CSARLAGGVYEQYF
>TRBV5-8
CASSADRGSLGYGYTF
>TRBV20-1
CSARESGSSPLHF
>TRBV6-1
CASTLGGTTIYGYTF
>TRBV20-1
CSAKKGQDTQYF
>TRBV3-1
CASSQVEAEQFF
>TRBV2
CASSVGENEQYF
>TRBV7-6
CASSLGPAGGIADTQYF
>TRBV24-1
CATSEGLLYNEQFF
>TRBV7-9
CASSLGSGGSTGELFF
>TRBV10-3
CAISQYDRVRRAFF